A single sample gave rise to the 22 T cell receptor beta chains below, sequenced in a study of cytomegalovirus exposure and HLA in healthy donors. The PCR employed 60 Vbeta primers together with 13 Jbeta primers. Here immunoSEQ multiplex PCR was the method, and the copy in TCRdb shows in-frame clones only, minus some. In the table there are about 160,000 clones, 80% to 90% of which are singletons. The sequencing sample was made of PBMCs. These receptors came from a woman aged 25 to 45 in good health and CMV-seropositive.

The CDR3 DNA follows: TGTGCCAGCAGCTCGGGCCAGCGGGGGAGCACAGATACGCAGTATTTT. Its translation is CASSSGQRGSTDTQYF. The rearrangement joins TRBV5-4 to TRBJ2-3, with 8 bases that match TRBD2. The germline gives CDR1 SGHNT, CDR2 YYREEE (reference sequence). With V trimmed by 3 bases and J by 0 bases, 6 bases remained unmatched. The length of the CDR3 is 16 residues.

J is TRBJ1-1 and V is TRBV7-9; D unresolved. Germline V CDR1 and CDR2: SEHNR, FQNEAQ (reference sequence). V shed 3 bases and J shed 5 bases, with 7 bases lying between them. The CDR3 is 12 amino acids. The CDR3 DNA reads TGTGCCAGCAGCTTCGGGGTAACTGAAGCTTTCTTT. Translated, it gives CASSFGVTEAFF.

This chain links TRBV6-6 with TRBJ1-1; possibly TRBD1 for D (6 bases). Germline-derived CDR1 and CDR2 are MNHNY and SVGAGI (reference sequence). V lost 5 bases and J lost 5, with 15 bases in between. The CDR3 is 14 amino acids. The CDR3 loop is CASSAQGRGTEAFF. The CDR3 bases are TGTGCCAGCAGTGCCCAGGGGAGAGGGACTGAAGCTTTCTTT.

The V gene is TRBV6-5, the J gene TRBJ2-1; 10 bases are shared with TRBD2. Germline V lookup: CDR1 MNHEY, CDR2 SVGAGI. With 5 bases clipped from V and 3 bases from J, the junction kept 4 bases outside the gene matches. There are 15 residues in the CDR3. The CDR3: CASSRTSGDYNEQFF. CDR3 nucleotides: TGTGCCAGCAGTCGGACTAGCGGAGACTACAATGAGCAGTTCTTC.

The chain joins TRBV6-1 to TRBJ1-1; a possible D gene is TRBD1 (5 bases). The CDR3 totals 14 residues. Germline V gives CDR1 MNHNS, CDR2 SASEGT. Trimming took 3 bases from V and 7 from J, leaving 15 bases between them. The CDR3, as DNA: TGTGCCAGCAGTGAGGGCTACAGGAGACTTGAAGCTTTCTTT. Residues: CASSEGYRRLEAFF.

This chain connects TRBV28 to TRBJ2-2; 9 bases fit TRBD2. The CDR3 spans 12 residues. From germline, CDR1 is MDHEN and CDR2 SYDVKM. This chain's CDR3 is CASGGHTGELFF. CDR3 bases: TGTGCTAGCGGGGGCCACACCGGGGAGCTGTTTTTT. The whole variable domain, filled in from reference TRBV28 and TRBJ2-2, reads DVKVTQSSRYLVKRTGEKVFLECVQDMDHENMFWYRQDPGLGLRLIYFSYDVKMKEKGDIPEGYSVSREKKERFSLILESASTNQTSMYLCASGGHTGELFFGEGSRLTVL.

The CDR3 loop is CASSLREGRNTEAFF. In nucleotides, the CDR3 is TGCGCCAGCAGCTTAAGGGAGGGGAGGAACACTGAAGCTTTCTTT. This chain uses TRBV5-1 with TRBJ1-1; tentatively, D is TRBD1 (5 bases). V dropped 2 bases and J dropped 1 base, with 12 bases sitting between them. Germline loops: CDR1 SGHRS, CDR2 YFSETQ. The CDR3 sequence is 15 residues long.

This sequence joins TRBV28 and TRBJ2-3; 12 bases are a match to TRBD2. V lost 5 bases, J lost 5 bases, and 14 bases stayed unmatched. Germline-derived CDR1 and CDR2 are MDHEN and SYDVKM. This CDR3 region has 18 residues. The CDR3 DNA is TGTGCCAGCAGTCCCGGACTAGCGGGGACTACAAAGGAAGATACGCAGTATTTT. This gives the protein CASSPGLAGTTKEDTQYF.

J is TRBJ2-5 and V is TRBV10-2; 10 bases fit TRBD2. The V gene's germline CDR1 is WSHSY and CDR2 SAAADI. The J segment lost 1 base and the V segment lost 7 bases, leaving 18 bases of the junction unmatched. The CDR3 contains 19 residues. CDR3 region: CASTPLGGASGGVQETQYF. CDR3 in DNA: TGCGCCAGCACCCCGTTGGGGGGAGCTAGCGGGGGAGTCCAAGAGACCCAGTACTTC.

The rearrangement joins TRBV9 to TRBJ2-7, with 9 nucleotides matching TRBD1. Germline lookup yields CDR1 SGDLS and CDR2 YYNGEE. V lost 2 bases to trimming and J lost 3 bases; unmatched junction nucleotides: 6. CDR3 length: 15 amino acids. CDR3 region: CASSVGTGSGYEQYF. DNA of the CDR3: TGTGCCAGCAGCGTCGGGACAGGGAGCGGCTACGAGCAGTACTTC.

This chain links TRBV4-2 with TRBJ1-6; 9 bases map to TRBD1. Per germline, CDR1 LGHNA and CDR2 YNFKEQ. V shed 6 bases, J shed 8 bases, and the junction held 5 bases outside the gene matches. The CDR3 sequence is 14 residues long. Here the CDR3 DNA reads TGTGCCAGCAGAGGACAGGGGATGCATTCACCCCTCCACTTT. This sequence encodes CASRGQGMHSPLHF.

This clone was detected only a few times. The chain couples TRBV27 to TRBJ1-5; weak D call: TRBD1 (5 bases). This CDR3 is built from 15 residues. Germline assignment: CDR1 MNHEY and CDR2 SMNVEV (reference sequence). V lost 0 bases and J lost 1, with 7 bases in between. The CDR3 DNA is TGTGCCAGCAGTTTATCGGGGCAAAGCAATCAGCCCCAGCATTTT. It codes for CASSLSGQSNQPQHF.

A single count supports this clone. J is TRBJ2-1 and V is TRBV12-2; the table gives TRBD1 as D, unverified against the DNA. TRBV12-2 is marked as a pseudogene. The CDR3 runs 22 residues. The CDR3 protein is CASRSFTHKTGPSSSSYNEQFF. The CDR3 region has the DNA TGTGCAAGTCGCTCATTTACCCACAAGACAGGGCCCTCATCTAGCTCCTACAATGAGCAGTTCTTC.

The chain recombines TRBV7-2 with TRBJ2-3; tentative D call: TRBD1 (7 bases). Per germline, CDR1 SGHTA and CDR2 FQGNSA. V lost 3 bases, J lost 3 bases, and 16 bases lay in between. There are 16 residues in the CDR3. The CDR3 sequence is CASSFLGGQITDTQYF. The CDR3 DNA reads as TGTGCCAGCAGCTTTCTGGGGGGACAGATTACAGATACGCAGTATTTT.

This clone was detected ten times or more. The genes are TRBV5-1 and TRBJ1-1, with D possibly matching TRBD1 (5 bases). The germline gives CDR1 SGHRS, CDR2 YFSETQ. This CDR3 region has 13 residues. Trimming removed 2 bases at V and 4 bases at J, with 9 bases between. CDR3 DNA: TGCGCCAGCAGCTTCAGCAGGGCCACTGAAGCTTTCTTT. This sequence encodes CASSFSRATEAFF.

The chain joins TRBV19 to TRBJ2-2, with D maybe TRBD2 (5 bases). Germline lookup yields CDR1 LNHDA and CDR2 SQIVND (reference sequence). The CDR3 spans 16 residues. Trimming pared 6 bases from V and 0 bases from J, leaving 14 bases between. The CDR3 is CASRRAARTNTGELFF. The CDR3 coding sequence is TGTGCCAGTAGGCGGGCGGCTAGGACGAACACCGGGGAGCTGTTTTTT.

The chain joins TRBV29-1 to TRBJ2-7; the D gene is possibly TRBD2 (6 bases). Germline-derived CDR1 and CDR2 are SQVTM and ANQGSEA. The CDR3 has 12 amino acids. V shed 1 base and J shed 6 bases, with 10 bases lying between them. The CDR3 nucleotides are TGCAGCGTTGAAGTCGCCGGGGGCGAGCAGTACTTC. Translated: CSVEVAGGEQYF.

This clone was detected once. This chain links TRBV27 with TRBJ2-7; 9 bases match TRBD1. The CDR3 is 15 amino acids. J was trimmed by 1 base and V by 6 bases; bases with no gene match: 7. Germline V gene sequence: CDR1 MNHEY, CDR2 SMNVEV (reference sequence). DNA for the CDR3: TGTGCCAGCAGGGTCGACAGGGGGACTTCCTACGAGCAGTACTTC. As protein: CASRVDRGTSYEQYF.

The chain uses TRBV4-1 and TRBJ1-2; 8 bases align to TRBD1. Per the germline V gene, CDR1 is MGHRA and CDR2 is YSYEKL. With V trimmed by 3 bases and J by 8 bases, 8 bases remained unmatched. The CDR3 runs to 14 residues. The CDR3 is CASSHDRGLSGYTF. CDR3 nucleotide sequence: TGCGCCAGCAGCCATGACAGGGGACTAAGCGGCTACACCTTC.

This clone was seen only once. V and J are TRBV7-9 and TRBJ1-2; D gene uncertain. Trimming stripped 4 bases from V and 6 bases from J, with 9 bases between. Germline lookup yields CDR1 SEHNR and CDR2 FQNEAQ (reference sequence). CDR3 length equals 12 residues. CDR3 in DNA: TGTGCCAGCAGCTCGCGAGAGGATGGCTACACCTTC. This translates into CASSSREDGYTF.

The chain has TRBV6-5 and TRBJ1-5, with TRBD1 identical over 9 bases. Trimming cost V 6 bases and J 7 bases; bases outside gene matches: 4. Germline values: CDR1 MNHEY, CDR2 SVGAGI. The CDR3 is 13 amino acids. The CDR3 region has the DNA TGTGCCAGCAGGGGGACAGGGCAACAGCCCCAGCATTTT. Translation gives CASRGTGQQPQHF.

The CDR3, as DNA: TGTGCCAGCAGCTTTCCTAGCGGGGAGACCCAGTACTTC. It is translated as CASSFPSGETQYF. The chain recombines TRBV7-9 with TRBJ2-5; 8 bases are shared with TRBD2. V gave up 3 bases and J gave up 5 bases; unmatched junction bases: 2. Germline V lookup: CDR1 SEHNR, CDR2 FQNEAQ (reference sequence). CDR3 length: 13 amino acids.